This record looks at one TCR beta chain sequence and its context. This record belongs to a study of blood T cell repertoires in COVID-19. This CDR3 has 15 residues. Germline V gene lookup returns CDR1 LNHDA and CDR2 SQIVND (reference sequence). Losses at the gene ends were 7 bases for V and 3 bases for J; bases not matched to a gene: 9. Per the authors' pipeline: Researchers report that nucleated cell counts were estimated from reference gene primer amplification. Assay: immunoSEQ multiplex PCR; the TCRdb copy retains only in-frame clones and omits some. Clone size and the V and J calls come from that table; the DNA yielded D and trimming. Of around 26,000 clones detected, 87% appear once; the ten largest clones hold under 10%.

Specimen: peripheral blood. The source is a human donor with active COVID-19. The donor label of this sample is uncertain. The gene calls are TRBV19 and TRBJ2-1; 7 bases match TRBD1. DNA for the CDR3: TGTGCCAGTAACCCCTCAGGGGGTGACTACAATGAGCAGTTCTTC. It codes for CASNPSGGDYNEQFF.